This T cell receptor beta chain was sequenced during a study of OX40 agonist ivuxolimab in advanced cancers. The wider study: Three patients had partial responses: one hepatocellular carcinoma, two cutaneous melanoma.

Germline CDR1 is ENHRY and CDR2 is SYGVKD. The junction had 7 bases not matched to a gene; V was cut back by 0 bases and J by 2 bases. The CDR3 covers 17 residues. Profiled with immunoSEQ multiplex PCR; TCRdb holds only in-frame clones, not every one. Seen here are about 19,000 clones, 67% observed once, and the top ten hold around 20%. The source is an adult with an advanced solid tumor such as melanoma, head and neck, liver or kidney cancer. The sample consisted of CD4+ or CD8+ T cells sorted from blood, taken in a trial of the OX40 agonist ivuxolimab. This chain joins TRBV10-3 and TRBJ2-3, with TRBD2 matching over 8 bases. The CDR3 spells CAISESVERGNTDTQYF. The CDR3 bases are TGTGCCATCAGTGAGTCGGTGGAGCGGGGGAACACAGATACGCAGTATTTT.